Sequencing of this T cell receptor (beta chain) was carried out in a study of cytomegalovirus exposure and HLA in healthy donors. Study overall: The same platform was used for the roughly 120 validation repertoires as for the approximately 730 first-cohort repertoires, as reported in a later analysis.

Assay: immunoSEQ multiplex PCR; the TCRdb copy retains only in-frame clones and omits some. The sample includes about 130,000 clones, about nine tenths of them seen just once. Regarding this clone: Its target is not known.

Findings and caveats of the study: TCR sequences were mostly rare, though some public TCRs occurred in many donors. Subsequent analysis showed first-cohort TCR clusters tending to co-occur in about 110 validation repertoires. Associated with cytomegalovirus, according to the listing, were around 160 TCR beta chains.

With V trimmed by 1 base and J by 3 bases, 7 bases remained unmatched. Germline assignment: CDR1 SGHTA and CDR2 FQGNSA. The CDR3 length is 16 residues. The V gene is TRBV7-2, the J gene TRBJ2-3; 7 nucleotides align to TRBD2. The sequence was collected from a man under 40 in good health and CMV-seronegative. The material sequenced was PBMCs. The CDR3 here is CASSLGIAGSTDTQYF. The CDR3 DNA reads as TGTGCCAGCAGCTTAGGGATAGCGGGTTCTACAGATACGCAGTATTTT.